These 24 T cell receptor beta chains were all obtained from the same sample, sequenced in a study of cytomegalovirus exposure and HLA in healthy donors. Use of 60 Vbeta and 13 Jbeta primers characterized the PCR. Generated by immunoSEQ multiplex PCR, the TCRdb table keeps only in-frame clones and is missing some. The sample carries around 100,000 clones, roughly 68% recorded once. The sequenced sample consisted of PBMCs. These receptors all come from a woman in her twenties or thirties in good health and CMV-seronegative.

This chain uses TRBV11-3 with TRBJ2-1, with a tentative D call TRBD1 (5 bases). The germline V gene encodes CDR1 SGHNT and CDR2 YENEEA. V lost 1 base to trimming and J lost 1 base, with 11 bases between them. This CDR3 is built from 16 residues. CDR3 DNA: TGTGCCAGCAGCTTAGGGAGCAGGGTTTCCTACAATGAGCAGTTCTTC. Amino acid sequence: CASSLGSRVSYNEQFF.

This chain connects TRBV7-2 to TRBJ2-3; 11 nucleotides match TRBD2. The CDR3 has 15 amino acids. J gave up 1 base and V 4 bases, and 1 base lay outside the gene matches. The germline CDR1 and CDR2 sequences are SGHTA and FQGNSA. The CDR3: CASSSGLAGTDTQYF. CDR3 nucleotide sequence: TGTGCCAGCAGCTCGGGACTAGCGGGCACAGATACGCAGTATTTT.

This clone has only a few counts. The rearrangement uses TRBV7-3 and TRBJ1-1; 7 bases agree with TRBD1. The ends lost 7 bases at V and 3 bases at J; junction bases unmatched: 5. There are 13 residues in the CDR3. The germline CDR1 and CDR2 sequences are SGHTA and FQGTGA. CDR3 in DNA: TGTGCCAGCAAACGCCAGGGGGACACTGAAGCTTTCTTT. It specifies CASKRQGDTEAFF.

The chain joins TRBV28 to TRBJ2-2; 8 bases are shared with TRBD2. The CDR3 loop spans 16 amino acids. With V trimmed by 6 bases and J by 3 bases, 9 bases remained unmatched. Germline CDR1 is MDHEN and CDR2 is SYDVKM. The CDR3 region is CASSHLGGGYTGELFF. The CDR3 DNA sequence: TGTGCCAGCAGCCACCTCGGGGGGGGGTACACCGGGGAGCTGTTTTTT.

The V and J genes are TRBV12-5 and TRBJ2-3; D possibly corresponds to TRBD2 (7 bases). Trimming took 6 bases from V and 2 from J, leaving 12 bases between them. The CDR3 extends over 14 amino acids. Germline CDR1 is LGHNT and CDR2 is FRNRAP. This chain's CDR3 is CASGEGGLTDTQYF. CDR3 bases: TGTGCTAGTGGGGAGGGGGGGCTCACAGATACGCAGTATTTT.

V is TRBV28 and J is TRBJ2-7; D perhaps matches TRBD1 (5 bases). Trimming pared 4 bases from V and 5 bases from J, leaving 18 bases between. The CDR3 loop spans 15 amino acids. CDR1 is MDHEN and CDR2 is SYDVKM in the germline V gene. CDR3 nucleotides: TGTGCCAGCAGTTCGGACAAAGGTATTCGCCACGAGCAGTACTTC. This sequence encodes CASSSDKGIRHEQYF.

CDR3: CASSFAQSSGANVLTF. The CDR3 bases are TGTGCCAGCAGCTTTGCACAGTCCTCTGGGGCCAACGTCCTGACTTTC. This sequence joins TRBV5-6 and TRBJ2-6; no definite D call. This CDR3 is 16 amino acids long. Trimming shortened V by 2 bases and J by 0 bases, and 9 bases separated the two germline ends. CDR1 is SGHDT, CDR2 YYEEEE, per germline.

The V and J genes are TRBV4-1 and TRBJ2-6; TRBD1 is a possible D gene (6 bases). The CDR3 length is 16 residues. Per the germline V gene, CDR1 is MGHRA and CDR2 is YSYEKL. V shed 4 bases and J shed 0 bases, with 10 bases lying between them. The CDR3 DNA follows: TGCGCCAGCAGCCCCACAGGGAGCTCTGGGGCCAACGTCCTGACTTTC. Translating it yields CASSPTGSSGANVLTF.

The rearrangement links TRBV4-3 to TRBJ2-1; 7 nucleotides align to TRBD2. With V trimmed by 2 bases and J by 0 bases, 7 bases remained unmatched. The CDR3 has 17 amino acids. Germline CDR1 is LGHNA and CDR2 is YSLEER. DNA of the CDR3: TGCGCCAGCAGCCAAAAGTTTAGCGGGCTCTCCTACAATGAGCAGTTCTTC. Residues: CASSQKFSGLSYNEQFF.

This chain joins TRBV5-6 and TRBJ2-3; no firm D call. V was pared by 2 bases and J by 1 base, with 14 bases between. The CDR3 consists of 16 residues. Germline lookup yields CDR1 SGHDT and CDR2 YYEEEE. DNA for the CDR3: TGTGCCAGCAGCTTCGGTGGAGAGTACGGCACAGATACGCAGTATTTT. It yields the protein CASSFGGEYGTDTQYF.

The J gene is TRBJ1-5, the V gene TRBV10-3; D is uncertain. Per the germline V gene, CDR1 is ENHRY and CDR2 is SYGVKD. V lost 0 bases and J 6 bases, leaving 3 bases between the germline ends. The CDR3 has 12 residues. The CDR3 spells CAISESGQPQHF. The CDR3 region has the DNA TGTGCCATCAGTGAGTCCGGTCAGCCCCAGCATTTT.

The chain carries TRBV6-5 and TRBJ2-5; 8 bases match TRBD2. The CDR3 contains 14 residues. The V and J ends lost 4 bases and 11 bases, in that order; junction bases with no gene match: 12. Germline CDR1 MNHEY, CDR2 SVGAGI. DNA for the CDR3: TGTGCCAGCAGTTCGGGACTAGGAGTAAATGAGCAGTACTTC. It specifies CASSSGLGVNEQYF.

Details on this clone: The junction departs from germline at one end; a sequencing error may be responsible. The J gene is TRBJ2-1, the V gene TRBV29-1; no firm D call. The CDR3 contains 13 residues. CDR1 and CDR2 (germline): SQVTM, ANQGSEA. CDR3 sequence (DNA): TGCAGCGTTGAAGATCTCTCCTCCAATGAGCAGTTCTTC. This translates into CSVEDLSSNEQFF.

V usage is TRBV7-9 and J usage is TRBJ2-1; D perhaps matches TRBD2 (5 bases). Trimming shortened V by 3 bases and J by 5 bases, and 11 bases separated the two germline ends. CDR3 size: 14 residues. The germline gives CDR1 SEHNR, CDR2 FQNEAQ (reference sequence). The CDR3 sequence: CASSFGGEDNEQFF. CDR3 DNA: TGTGCCAGCAGCTTTGGAGGAGAGGACAATGAGCAGTTCTTC.

This clone was seen only a few times. The chain joins TRBV28 to TRBJ1-2; possible D gene TRBD1, 6 bases. In germline, CDR1 is MDHEN, CDR2 SYDVKM. CDR3 size: 14 residues. The V end lost 3 bases, the J end lost 2 bases, and 10 bases lay between the germline ends. The CDR3 sequence is CASSFQGNNYGYTF. The CDR3 DNA follows: TGTGCCAGCAGTTTTCAGGGGAACAACTATGGCTACACCTTC.

This chain links TRBV6-5 with TRBJ1-3; TRBD1 might be the D (5 bases). The CDR3 runs 15 residues. CDR1 and CDR2 from the germline V gene are MNHEY and SVGAGI. Trimming pared 2 bases from V and 0 bases from J, leaving 8 bases between. In DNA form, the CDR3 reads TGTGCCAGCAGTTACCGGCAGGGCTCTGGAAACACCATATATTTT. Translated, it gives CASSYRQGSGNTIYF.

The J gene is TRBJ2-7, the V gene TRBV19, with TRBD2 as a possible D gene (6 bases). With 3 bases removed from V and 5 bases from J, the gap between germline ends came to 14 bases. The CDR3 is made up of 14 amino acids. CDR1 LNHDA and CDR2 SQIVND come from the germline V gene (reference sequence). The CDR3 coding sequence is TGTGCCAGTAGTATGGGACTGGTTTTGGACGAGCAGTACTTC. Protein product: CASSMGLVLDEQYF.

CDR3 DNA: TGTGCCAGCAGTTTAGGAGGGCCTTGGAACAATGAGCAGTTCTTC. Its translation is CASSLGGPWNNEQFF. The chain recombines TRBV27 with TRBJ2-1, with TRBD2 as a possible D gene (6 bases). Trimming pared 2 bases from V and 5 bases from J, leaving 13 bases between. This CDR3 region has 15 residues. Per germline, CDR1 MNHEY and CDR2 SMNVEV (reference sequence).

The chain uses TRBV29-1 and TRBJ1-1; the match to TRBD1 covers 7 bases. Trimming cost V 4 bases and J 1 base; bases outside gene matches: 12. CDR3 length equals 16 residues. The germline CDR1 and CDR2 sequences are SQVTM and ANQGSEA. The CDR3 DNA reads as TGCAGCGTTGTGAACAGCACAGGGGTCAGGAACACTGAAGCTTTCTTT. It codes for CSVVNSTGVRNTEAFF.

In nucleotides, the CDR3 is TGTGCCAGCAGCGAAGACCCCTCGGGCACTGAAGCTTTCTTT. Encoded protein: CASSEDPSGTEAFF. The V gene is TRBV7-3, the J gene TRBJ1-1; D unresolved. This CDR3 has 14 residues. Germline assignment: CDR1 SGHTA and CDR2 FQGTGA. V lost 5 bases and J 4 bases, leaving 14 bases between the germline ends.

This clone has a handful of counts. V gene TRBV28 combines with J gene TRBJ1-4, with D possibly matching TRBD1 (6 bases). Trimming took 4 bases from V and 8 from J, leaving 14 bases between them. CDR1 MDHEN and CDR2 SYDVKM come from the germline V gene. This CDR3 region has 14 residues. CDR3 region: CASSSGQIREKLFF. The DNA of the CDR3 is TGTGCCAGCAGTTCCGGACAGATTCGGGAAAAACTGTTTTTT.

The V gene is TRBV27, the J gene TRBJ2-7, with TRBD1 identical over 8 bases. Germline V gives CDR1 MNHEY, CDR2 SMNVEV (reference sequence). V lost 3 bases and J lost 4; bases outside the gene matches: 5. The CDR3 loop spans 14 amino acids. CDR3 loop: CASSFQGAFYEQYF. The CDR3 DNA follows: TGTGCCAGCAGTTTCCAGGGGGCCTTTTACGAGCAGTACTTC.

Points on this clone: Other DNA sequences in the same sample also yield this CDR3. V is TRBV11-2 and J is TRBJ2-2, with 7 bases identical to TRBD2. V dropped 6 bases and J dropped 5; count of bases not matched to a gene: 9. The V gene's germline CDR1 is SGHAT and CDR2 FQNNGV. The CDR3 consists of 15 residues. The CDR3 DNA follows: TGTGCCAGCAGTTGGGGGGGAGGGAATACCGGGGAGCTGTTTTTT. Translated, it gives CASSWGGGNTGELFF.

The chain links TRBV7-9 to TRBJ2-3, with D tentatively TRBD2 (5 bases). CDR3 length: 14 amino acids. Germline assignment: CDR1 SEHNR and CDR2 FQNEAQ (reference sequence). The DNA of the CDR3 is TGTGCAGGAAAGGAGAGGACTAGCACAGATACGCAGTATTTT. Protein: CAGKERTSTDTQYF.